Here is one TCR beta chain with its context. Per the authors' pipeline: Amplification from reference gene primers served as the basis for estimated nucleated cell counts. The method was immunoSEQ multiplex PCR; TCRdb's version includes in-frame clones alone and lacks a portion of them. The V and J calls and the clone size are those of that table, but D and trimming were determined from the DNA. Of some 120,000 clones listed, approximately 90% were seen once; the top ten hold 1.5%. Germline CDR1 MGHRA, CDR2 YSYEKL. The V and J ends lost 1 base and 7 bases respectively, with 16 bases between them. The CDR3 loop spans 15 amino acids. The sample comes from a study of blood T cell repertoires in COVID-19. Study-wide background: Some COVID-19 samples were acute and others convalescent; all came from the United States, Italy and Spain. PBMCs, B-cell-depleted T cells, or T cells provided the cDNA or gDNA that made up the material.

The origin of this receptor is a human donor in a cohort sampled during active COVID-19. This chain joins TRBV4-1 and TRBJ2-5; maybe TRBD1 (6 bases). What was sequenced was peripheral blood. In nucleotides, the CDR3 is TGCGCCAGCAGCCAAGCCGACAGGAGCCCAGGGACCCAGTACTTC. Translation: CASSQADRSPGTQYF.